Presented here are 22 T cell receptor beta chains from one specimen sequenced in a study of cytomegalovirus exposure and HLA in healthy donors (dated by TCRdb to 2017 to 2019). Library preparation used the immunoSEQ multiplex PCR assay. TCRdb re-hosts the immuneACCESS table, in-frame sequences only. Its copies lack some clones; in the studies checked, an unresolved V gene accounts for under half of them, and the cause for the rest is not known. For this sample there are hundreds of thousands of clones; roughly 91% appear just once. Approximately 3.1% of the sample is taken by the ten largest. Specimen: PBMCs. These receptors were obtained from a woman under 40 in good health and CMV-seronegative.

This chain joins TRBV19 and TRBJ1-1; no definite D call. The CDR3 is 14 amino acids. V lost 3 bases and J lost 1, with 9 bases in between. The V gene's germline CDR1 is LNHDA and CDR2 SQIVND (reference sequence). The CDR3 DNA sequence: TGTGCCAGTAGTATGGCGGATACGAACACTGAAGCTTTCTTT. It translates to CASSMADTNTEAFF.

In DNA form, the CDR3 reads TGTGCCAGCAGTGGACTACTACCCAGCTCTGGGGCCAACGTCCTGACTTTC. Translated, it gives CASSGLLPSSGANVLTF. This chain connects TRBV6-1 to TRBJ2-6; D might be TRBD2 (5 bases). The germline V and J ends were trimmed by 4 bases and 0 bases, with 13 bases remaining between them. The CDR3 extends over 17 amino acids. Germline loops: CDR1 MNHNS, CDR2 SASEGT.

V gene TRBV27 combines with J gene TRBJ1-4; the match to TRBD1 covers 8 bases. This CDR3 comprises 14 residues. With V trimmed by 6 bases and J by 8 bases, 8 bases remained unmatched. In germline, CDR1 is MNHEY, CDR2 SMNVEV (reference sequence). As DNA, the CDR3 is TGTGCCAGCAGGTTGCAGGGGGCTGGCGAAAAACTGTTTTTT. The encoded protein is CASRLQGAGEKLFF.

This clone was seen repeatedly, ten times or more. The genes are TRBV7-9 and TRBJ2-2, with D maybe TRBD1 (6 bases). The CDR3 runs 14 residues. Germline V gene sequence: CDR1 SEHNR, CDR2 FQNEAQ (reference sequence). Deletions cut 8 bases from V and 7 bases from J, with 17 bases between. CDR3 region: CASPPTGFDGELFF. CDR3 coding DNA: TGTGCCAGCCCTCCCACAGGGTTCGACGGGGAGCTGTTTTTT.

The chain is built from TRBV6-1 and TRBJ2-7; a weak D match, TRBD1 (6 bases). Trimming pared 5 bases from V and 3 bases from J, leaving 14 bases between. Germline V CDR1 and CDR2: MNHNS, SASEGT. The CDR3 has 14 amino acids. The CDR3 loop is CASSIRDIDYEQYF. The CDR3 DNA reads as TGTGCCAGCAGTATCCGGGACATCGACTACGAGCAGTACTTC.

The chain is built from TRBV4-1 and TRBJ2-6; 13 nucleotides match TRBD2. The V and J ends lost 4 bases and 0 bases, in that order; junction bases with no gene match: 6. Germline V lookup: CDR1 MGHRA, CDR2 YSYEKL. The CDR3 covers 19 residues. The CDR3 nucleotides read TGCGCCAGCAGCCCCCGGACTAGCGGGAGCCTCTCTGGGGCCAACGTCCTGACTTTC. It yields the protein CASSPRTSGSLSGANVLTF.

The rearrangement links TRBV19 to TRBJ2-1; 14 bases are shared with TRBD2. CDR1 LNHDA and CDR2 SQIVND come from the germline V gene (reference sequence). The CDR3 consists of 15 residues. V shed 7 bases and J 10 bases; nucleotides not matched to a gene: 9. For the CDR3, the DNA is TGTGCCAGTAACCCTGGGACTAGCGGGAGCAGGGAGCAGTTCTTC. Translating gives CASNPGTSGSREQFF. Together with reference TRBV19 and TRBJ2-1, the CDR3 gives the full variable domain: DGGITQSPKYLFRKEGQNVTLSCEQNLNHDAMYWYRQDPGQGLRLIYYSQIVNDFQKGDIAEGYSVSREKKESFPLTVTSAQKNPTAFYLCASNPGTSGSREQFFGPGTRLTVL.

The chain carries TRBV14 and TRBJ2-1; no reliable D call. The germline CDR1 and CDR2 sequences are SGHDN and FVKESK. This CDR3 region has 12 residues. V was pared by 0 bases and J by 10 bases, with 7 bases between. CDR3: CASSQDEWEQFF. The CDR3 DNA sequence: TGTGCCAGCAGCCAAGATGAATGGGAGCAGTTCTTC.

This rearrangement joins TRBV25-1 to TRBJ2-1; 8 bases agree with TRBD2. Germline assignment: CDR1 MGHDK and CDR2 SYGVNS. The length of the CDR3 is 15 residues. Trimming removed 2 bases from V and 3 bases from J; junction bases left unmatched: 3. CDR3 DNA: TGTGCCAGCAGTGAAAGCGGGAGTTTCTACAATGAGCAGTTCTTC. Its protein product is CASSESGSFYNEQFF.

The V gene is TRBV10-3, the J gene TRBJ1-1, with D perhaps matching TRBD1 (6 bases). The CDR3 is made up of 17 amino acids. Trimming shortened V by 6 bases and J by 2 bases, and 22 bases separated the two germline ends. Germline V gene data show CDR1 as ENHRY and CDR2 as SYGVKD. CDR3 sequence (DNA): TGTGCCATCAGGGGAGGCCCCGGTCAGGGGACCAACACTGAAGCTTTCTTT. Amino acids: CAIRGGPGQGTNTEAFF.

V gene TRBV5-6 combines with J gene TRBJ2-1, with 9 nucleotides matching TRBD1. Trimming took 4 bases from V and 7 from J; bases not matched to a gene: 6. The germline CDR1 and CDR2 sequences are SGHDT and YYEEEE. The CDR3 runs to 14 residues. The CDR3 bases are TGTGCCAGCAGCGAACCGACAGGGGGGAATGAGCAGTTCTTC. Translated: CASSEPTGGNEQFF.

This chain connects TRBV30 to TRBJ1-1, with D perhaps TRBD1 (5 bases). The germline V gene encodes CDR1 GTSNPN and CDR2 SVGIG (reference sequence). This CDR3 contains 13 residues. V lost 5 bases to trimming and J lost 1 base, with 11 bases between them. This CDR3 is CAWSTRGNTEAFF. The CDR3 bases are TGTGCCTGGTCGACGAGGGGGAACACTGAAGCTTTCTTT.

This sequence joins TRBV7-2 and TRBJ2-1; no clear D gene. V shed 2 bases and J shed 6 bases, with 5 bases lying between them. Germline-derived CDR1 and CDR2 are SGHTA and FQGNSA. The CDR3 totals 12 residues. CDR3 sequence reads: CASSLLLNEQFF. In DNA, the CDR3 is TGTGCCAGCAGCTTACTCCTCAATGAGCAGTTCTTC. Complete variable domain (other parts from reference TRBV7-2 and TRBJ2-1): GAGVSQSPSNKVTEKGKDVELRCDPISGHTALYWYRQSLGQGLEFLIYFQGNSAPDKSGLPSDRFSAERTGGSVSTLTIQRTQQEDSAVYLCASSLLLNEQFFGPGTRLTVL.

The chain couples TRBV18 to TRBJ2-7, with 7 bases lining up with TRBD2. Germline assignment: CDR1 KGHSH and CDR2 LQKENI. J gave up 3 bases and V 6 bases, and 11 bases lay outside the gene matches. The CDR3 contains 15 residues. The CDR3 reads CASSPRGGSIYEQYF. In DNA, the CDR3 is TGTGCCAGCTCCCCTCGTGGCGGGAGTATCTACGAGCAGTACTTC.

The rearrangement uses TRBV28 and TRBJ2-1; 9 bases are a match to TRBD2. In germline, CDR1 is MDHEN, CDR2 SYDVKM. Trimming removed 6 bases from V and 0 bases from J; junction bases left unmatched: 6. CDR3 length: 16 amino acids. CDR3 amino acids: CASSQLAGASYNEQFF. DNA for the CDR3: TGTGCCAGCAGCCAATTAGCGGGGGCCTCCTACAATGAGCAGTTCTTC.

This chain links TRBV9 with TRBJ2-7; TRBD1 is a possible D gene (5 bases). Deletions cut 7 bases from V and 4 bases from J, with 18 bases between. The CDR3 is 14 residues long. The germline V gene encodes CDR1 SGDLS and CDR2 YYNGEE. The CDR3 loop is CASGVGADFYEQYF. CDR3 sequence (DNA): TGTGCCAGCGGAGTAGGGGCGGATTTTTACGAGCAGTACTTC.

The CDR3 coding sequence is TGTGCCAGCAGCGCCCTGACAGCCACCTACGAGCAGTACTTC. Translated, it gives CASSALTATYEQYF. The V and J genes are TRBV6-1 and TRBJ2-7; possible D gene TRBD1, 5 bases. Germline V lookup: CDR1 MNHNS, CDR2 SASEGT. V dropped 6 bases and J dropped 2 bases, with 14 bases sitting between them. The CDR3 is 14 residues long.

CDR3 nucleotide sequence: TGTGCCAGCCACCGTCTGGGGGGGAAGGCTGAAGCTTTCTTT. As protein: CASHRLGGKAEAFF. The rearrangement links TRBV28 to TRBJ1-1, with D perhaps matching TRBD1 (5 bases). With 8 bases removed from V and 6 bases from J, the gap between germline ends came to 19 bases. Germline lookup yields CDR1 MDHEN and CDR2 SYDVKM. CDR3 length: 14 amino acids. Supplemented by reference TRBV28 and TRBJ1-1, the full variable domain reads DVKVTQSSRYLVKRTGEKVFLECVQDMDHENMFWYRQDPGLGLRLIYFSYDVKMKEKGDIPEGYSVSREKKERFSLILESASTNQTSMYLCASHRLGGKAEAFFGQGTRLTVV.

The rearrangement joins TRBV11-2 to TRBJ2-5, with 14 bases that match TRBD2. The V gene end was trimmed by 5 bases and the J gene end by 5 bases; junction bases not matched to a gene: 4. This CDR3 is 15 amino acids long. Germline V gene sequence: CDR1 SGHAT, CDR2 FQNNGV. The chain's CDR3 is CASSPRLAGGETQYF. CDR3 nucleotides: TGTGCCAGCAGCCCGCGACTAGCGGGAGGGGAGACCCAGTACTTC.

The J gene is TRBJ1-1, the V gene TRBV4-2; D gene ambiguous. Per germline, CDR1 LGHNA and CDR2 YNFKEQ. V lost 2 bases, J lost 4 bases, and 11 bases lay in between. The CDR3 spans 14 residues. The chain's CDR3 is CASSQSLGGTEAFF. The CDR3 nucleotides are TGTGCCAGCAGCCAATCATTGGGTGGCACTGAAGCTTTCTTT.

This clone came up once. The chain uses TRBV6-5 and TRBJ2-7, with D hard to call. Trimming shortened V by 3 bases and J by 4 bases, and 16 bases separated the two germline ends. CDR3 length: 15 amino acids. Per germline, CDR1 MNHEY and CDR2 SVGAGI. CDR3 amino acids: CASSYGAPNRYEQYF. The CDR3, as DNA: TGTGCCAGCAGTTATGGAGCGCCCAACCGTTACGAGCAGTACTTC.

This clone occurred once. The sample carries other DNA sequences with the same CDR3. The gene calls are TRBV7-2 and TRBJ2-7, with 8 bases lining up with TRBD2. This CDR3 is built from 15 residues. Germline V gene lookup returns CDR1 SGHTA and CDR2 FQGNSA. V dropped 5 bases and J dropped 7; count of bases not matched to a gene: 13. The DNA for the CDR3 is TGTGCCAGCAGCCCTGTGCCGGGAGGGCCGCGGGAGCAGTACTTC. Protein sequence: CASSPVPGGPREQYF.